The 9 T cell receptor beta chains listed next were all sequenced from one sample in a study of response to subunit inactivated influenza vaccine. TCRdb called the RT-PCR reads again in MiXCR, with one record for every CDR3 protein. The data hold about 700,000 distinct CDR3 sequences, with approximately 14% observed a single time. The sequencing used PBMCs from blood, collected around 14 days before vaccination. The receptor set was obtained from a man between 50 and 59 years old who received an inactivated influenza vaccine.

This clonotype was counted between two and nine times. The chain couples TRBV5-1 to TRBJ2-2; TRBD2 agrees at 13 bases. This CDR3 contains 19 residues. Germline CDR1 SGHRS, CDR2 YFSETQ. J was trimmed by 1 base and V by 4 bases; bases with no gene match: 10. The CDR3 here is CASSPGLAGLARNTGELFF. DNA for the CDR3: TGCGCCAGCAGCCCGGGACTAGCGGGGCTTGCGCGGAACACCGGGGAGCTGTTTTTT.

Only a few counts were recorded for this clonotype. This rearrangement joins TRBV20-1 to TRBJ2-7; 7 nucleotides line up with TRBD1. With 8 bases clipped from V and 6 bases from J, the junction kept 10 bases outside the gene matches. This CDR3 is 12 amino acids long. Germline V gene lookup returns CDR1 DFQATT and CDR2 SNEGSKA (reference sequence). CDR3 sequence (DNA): TGCAGTACCTCCAGGGGGATCGGCGAGCAGTACTTC. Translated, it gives CSTSRGIGEQYF.

The CDR3 DNA reads TGTGCCAGCCTTCGGGACAGGGGGCGTACTGAAGCTTTCTTT. Its translation is CASLRDRGRTEAFF. This chain connects TRBV5-5 to TRBJ1-1; 12 positions match TRBD1. Per germline, CDR1 SGHKS and CDR2 YYEKEE (reference sequence). V was clipped by 7 bases and J by 5 bases; unmatched bases: 6. This CDR3 is built from 14 residues.

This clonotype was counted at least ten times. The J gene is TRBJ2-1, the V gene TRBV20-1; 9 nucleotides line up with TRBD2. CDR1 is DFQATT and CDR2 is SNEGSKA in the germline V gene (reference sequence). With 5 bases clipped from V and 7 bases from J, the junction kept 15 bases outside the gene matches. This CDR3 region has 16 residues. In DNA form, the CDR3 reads TGCAGTGCTCCTCGACTAGCGGAAATTATGGGGAATGAGCAGTTCTTC. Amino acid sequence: CSAPRLAEIMGNEQFF.

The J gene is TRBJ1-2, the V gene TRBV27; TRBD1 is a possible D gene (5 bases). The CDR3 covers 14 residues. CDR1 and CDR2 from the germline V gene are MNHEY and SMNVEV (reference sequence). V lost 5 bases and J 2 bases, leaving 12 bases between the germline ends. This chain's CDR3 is CASSLQGTNYGYTF. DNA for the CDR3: TGTGCCAGCAGTCTCCAGGGCACAAACTATGGCTACACCTTC.

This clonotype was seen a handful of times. CDR3 protein: CSAEAGTGRSNEQFF. The CDR3 DNA reads TGCAGCGCCGAAGCCGGGACAGGTAGATCGAATGAGCAGTTCTTC. V usage is TRBV29-1 and J usage is TRBJ2-1; 8 bases are shared with TRBD1. CDR1 is SQVTM, CDR2 ANQGSEA, per germline. The CDR3 has 15 amino acids. V dropped 7 bases and J dropped 7; count of bases not matched to a gene: 15.

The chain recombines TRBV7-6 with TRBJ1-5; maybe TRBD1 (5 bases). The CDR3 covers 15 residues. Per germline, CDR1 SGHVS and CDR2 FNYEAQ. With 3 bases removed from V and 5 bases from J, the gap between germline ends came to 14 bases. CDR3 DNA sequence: TGTGCCAGCAGCTTTGACGCAGGGCCTGATCAGCCCCAGCATTTT. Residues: CASSFDAGPDQPQHF.

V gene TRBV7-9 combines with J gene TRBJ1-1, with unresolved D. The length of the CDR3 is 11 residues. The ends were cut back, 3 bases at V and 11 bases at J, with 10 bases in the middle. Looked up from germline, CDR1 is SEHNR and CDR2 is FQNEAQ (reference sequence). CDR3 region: CASSLRETAFF. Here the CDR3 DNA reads TGTGCCAGCAGCTTGCGGGAAACGGCTTTCTTT.

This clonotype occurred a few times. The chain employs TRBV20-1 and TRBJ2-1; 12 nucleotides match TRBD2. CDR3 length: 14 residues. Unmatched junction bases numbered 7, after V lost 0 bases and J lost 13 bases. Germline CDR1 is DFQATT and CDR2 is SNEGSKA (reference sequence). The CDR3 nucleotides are TGCAGTGCTAGAGATCCTTCGACTAGCGGGAGACAGTTCTTC. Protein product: CSARDPSTSGRQFF.